The TCR beta chain described here comes from a study of cytomegalovirus exposure and HLA in healthy donors. Whole-study context: An early data release held about 85 million unique TCRs from HLA-typed donors.

Points from the study as a whole: Most sequenced TCRs were rare (though some public TCRs occurred in many donors).

Worth noting for this clone: Its target is not known.

This CDR3 is 13 amino acids long. J gave up 6 bases and V 5 bases, and 3 bases lay outside the gene matches. CDR1 and CDR2 (germline): SGHNT, YENEEA. A multiplex PCR was run with 60 Vbeta primers and 13 Jbeta primers. The method was immunoSEQ multiplex PCR; TCRdb's version includes in-frame clones alone and lacks a portion of them. Here the sample spans 82,000 or so clones, about 70% being singletons. The sequencing input was PBMCs. The rearrangement uses TRBV11-3 and TRBJ1-5, with TRBD1 identical over 8 bases. The sequence derives from a woman aged 50 to 60 in good health and CMV-seropositive. The CDR3 protein is CASSQDRAQPQHF. DNA of the CDR3: TGTGCCAGCAGCCAGGACAGGGCTCAGCCCCAGCATTTT.